The 7 T cell receptor beta chains below were found in one sample sequenced in a study of blood T cells in healthy people across ages. The authors ran a second PCR of about 7 to 12 cycles using a sample-barcoded 5' primer and a J-beta primer mix. TCRdb itself ran the 5' RACE reads through MiXCR, one entry per CDR3 protein. The sample has roughly 1.5 million distinct CDR3 sequences; approximately 42% are singletons. The sequencing sample was made of blood. The source is a woman younger than 30 in good health.

This clonotype showed up just a few times. V and J are TRBV27 and TRBJ2-1; TRBD1 matches at 10 bases. This CDR3 has 16 amino acids. Germline CDR1 is MNHEY and CDR2 is SMNVEV (reference sequence). Trimming removed 6 bases from V and 5 bases from J; junction bases left unmatched: 10. CDR3: CASRKRGTGDNNEQFF. The CDR3 bases are TGTGCCAGCAGAAAACGGGGGACAGGGGACAACAATGAGCAGTTCTTC.

This chain connects TRBV20-1 to TRBJ1-3; D is perhaps TRBD1 (5 bases). The germline V and J ends were trimmed by 6 bases and 4 bases, with 16 bases remaining between them. In germline, CDR1 is DFQATT, CDR2 SNEGSKA (reference sequence). The CDR3 covers 14 residues. The CDR3 reads CSARGGGTGNTIYF. The CDR3 region has the DNA TGCAGTGCACGGGGCGGGGGAACGGGAAACACCATATATTTT.

The V gene is TRBV25-1, the J gene TRBJ2-5; TRBD1 agrees at 8 bases. Unmatched junction bases numbered 7, after V lost 7 bases and J lost 0 bases. This CDR3 comprises 15 residues. Germline CDR1 is MGHDK and CDR2 is SYGVNS. The DNA for the CDR3 is TGTGCCAGCACCAGCGGACAGGGACACCAAGAGACCCAGTACTTC. Its translation: CASTSGQGHQETQYF.

The table lists this clonotype with a few counts. The chain couples TRBV6-5 to TRBJ2-1; D might be TRBD2 (5 bases). Trimming pared 5 bases from V and 0 bases from J, leaving 11 bases between. Germline CDR1 and CDR2: MNHEY and SVGAGI. The CDR3 sequence is 15 residues long. The CDR3 nucleotides read TGTGCCAGCAGTGATCTAGCAGTCTCCTACAATGAGCAGTTCTTC. Amino acid sequence: CASSDLAVSYNEQFF.

This sequence joins TRBV28 and TRBJ2-7, with D hard to call. The V gene's germline CDR1 is MDHEN and CDR2 SYDVKM. This CDR3 region has 14 residues. V was shortened by 2 bases and J by 4 bases, with 12 bases between the two germline ends. The CDR3 DNA reads as TGTGCCAGCAGTTTAGAAGGATCCCCATACGAGCAGTACTTC. Translation gives CASSLEGSPYEQYF.

V usage is TRBV7-2 and J usage is TRBJ2-1; D possibly corresponds to TRBD2 (6 bases). The CDR3 runs 17 residues. V lost 5 bases and J 8 bases, leaving 25 bases between the germline ends. The germline V gene has CDR1 SGHTA and CDR2 FQGNSA. The CDR3 region has the DNA TGTGCCAGCAGCCTTATGCCGGGACTCCCCTTGGGGGATGAGCAGTTCTTC. Translating it yields CASSLMPGLPLGDEQFF.

The chain employs TRBV20-1 and TRBJ2-1; D perhaps matches TRBD2 (5 bases). Trimming took 0 bases from V and 6 from J, leaving 12 bases between them. This CDR3 has 14 residues. Germline CDR1 DFQATT, CDR2 SNEGSKA (reference sequence). CDR3 in amino acids: CSARDVKGVNEQFF. CDR3 nucleotide sequence: TGCAGTGCTAGAGATGTGAAGGGAGTCAATGAGCAGTTCTTC.